This T cell receptor (beta chain) was recorded in a study of blood T cell repertoires in COVID-19. Turning to the study itself: Donors in the United States, Italy and Spain gave samples during acute or convalescent COVID-19. Nucleic acid was either cDNA or gDNA, and it came from T cells, B-cell-depleted T cells, or PBMCs.

CDR3 length equals 16 residues. CDR1 and CDR2 from the germline V gene are PRHDT and FYEKMQ (reference sequence). V shed 5 bases and J 7 bases; nucleotides not matched to a gene: 8. The authors' processing: Estimates of nucleated cell counts were drawn from the amplification of reference gene primers. The assay was immunoSEQ multiplex PCR, and TCRdb's table has in-frame clones only and misses some. The D gene and trimming were derived from the DNA, and the V and J assignments and clone size from that table. The sample has approximately 130,000 clones; 84% are singletons. The V gene is TRBV13, the J gene TRBJ1-6; 10 bases align to TRBD1. The specimen was peripheral blood. The TCR comes from a human donor in a cohort sampled during active COVID-19. The CDR3 sequence: CASSNRDRGSNSPLHF. For the CDR3, the DNA is TGTGCCAGCAGCAACAGGGACAGGGGATCGAATTCACCCCTCCACTTT.